This T cell receptor beta chain was captured by sequencing in a study of cytomegalovirus exposure and HLA in healthy donors. Trimming took 7 bases from V and 5 from J; bases not matched to a gene: 12. In germline, CDR1 is LNHDA, CDR2 SQIVND (reference sequence). The CDR3 spans 16 residues. The study ran its PCR with 60 Vbeta and 13 Jbeta primers. Measured with immunoSEQ multiplex PCR; TCRdb has only the in-frame clones, and not every one. The repertoire holds around 160,000 clones, about three quarters seen once, with roughly 4.5% in the top ten. There are a few counts of this clone. This TCR was recovered from a man in his late teens or twenties in good health and CMV-seropositive. The sample was PBMCs. The chain carries TRBV19 and TRBJ1-5, with TRBD1 matching over 9 bases. The CDR3 sequence: CASKAALDRGYQPQHF. CDR3 coding DNA: TGTGCCAGTAAGGCGGCCCTTGACAGGGGGTATCAGCCCCAGCATTTT.